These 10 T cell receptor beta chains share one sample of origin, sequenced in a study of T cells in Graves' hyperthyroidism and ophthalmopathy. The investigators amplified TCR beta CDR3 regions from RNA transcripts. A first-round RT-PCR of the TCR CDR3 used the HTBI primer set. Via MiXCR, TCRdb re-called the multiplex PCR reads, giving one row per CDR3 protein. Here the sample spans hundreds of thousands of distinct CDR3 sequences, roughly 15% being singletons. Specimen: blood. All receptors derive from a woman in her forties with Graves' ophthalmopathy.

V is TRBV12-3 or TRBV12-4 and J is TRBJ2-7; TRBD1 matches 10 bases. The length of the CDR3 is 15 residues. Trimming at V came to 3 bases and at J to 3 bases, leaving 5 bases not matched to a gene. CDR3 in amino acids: CASSFRTGGVYEQYF. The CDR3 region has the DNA TGTGCCAGCAGTTTCCGGACAGGGGGGGTCTACGAGCAGTACTTC.

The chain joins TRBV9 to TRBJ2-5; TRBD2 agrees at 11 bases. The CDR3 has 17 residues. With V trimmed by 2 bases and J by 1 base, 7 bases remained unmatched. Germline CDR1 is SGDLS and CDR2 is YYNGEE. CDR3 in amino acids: CASSVTGLAGPQETQYF. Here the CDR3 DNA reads TGTGCCAGCAGCGTGACTGGACTAGCGGGTCCCCAAGAGACCCAGTACTTC. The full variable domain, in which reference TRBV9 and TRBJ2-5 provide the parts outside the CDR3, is DSGVTQTPKHLITATGQRVTLRCSPRSGDLSVYWYQQSLDQGLQFLIQYYNGEERAKGNILERFSAQQFPDLHSELNLSSLELGDSALYFCASSVTGLAGPQETQYFGPGTRLLVL.

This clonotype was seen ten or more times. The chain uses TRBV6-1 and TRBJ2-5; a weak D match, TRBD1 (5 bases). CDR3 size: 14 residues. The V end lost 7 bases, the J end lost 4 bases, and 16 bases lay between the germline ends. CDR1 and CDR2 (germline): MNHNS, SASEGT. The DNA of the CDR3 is TGTGCCAGCAACGAACGCTGGGGCGGAGAGACCCAGTACTTC. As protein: CASNERWGGETQYF.

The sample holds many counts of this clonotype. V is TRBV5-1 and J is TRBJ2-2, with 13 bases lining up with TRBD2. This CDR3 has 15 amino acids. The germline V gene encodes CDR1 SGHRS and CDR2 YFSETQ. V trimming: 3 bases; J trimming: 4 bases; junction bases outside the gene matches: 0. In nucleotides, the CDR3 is TGCGCCAGCAGCTGGACTAGCGGGAGCACCGGGGAGCTGTTTTTT. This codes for CASSWTSGSTGELFF.

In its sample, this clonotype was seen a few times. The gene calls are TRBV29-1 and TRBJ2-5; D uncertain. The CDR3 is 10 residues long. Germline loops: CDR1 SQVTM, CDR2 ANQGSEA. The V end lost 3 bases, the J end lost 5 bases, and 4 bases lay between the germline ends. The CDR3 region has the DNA TGCAGCGTTGAGGATGAGACCCAGTACTTC. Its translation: CSVEDETQYF.

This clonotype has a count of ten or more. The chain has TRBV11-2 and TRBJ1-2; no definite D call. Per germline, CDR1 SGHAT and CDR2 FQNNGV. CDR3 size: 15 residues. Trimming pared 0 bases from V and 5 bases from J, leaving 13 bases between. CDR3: CASSLDFRSVYGYTF. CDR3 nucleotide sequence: TGTGCCAGCAGCTTAGATTTTAGGTCTGTTTATGGCTACACCTTC.

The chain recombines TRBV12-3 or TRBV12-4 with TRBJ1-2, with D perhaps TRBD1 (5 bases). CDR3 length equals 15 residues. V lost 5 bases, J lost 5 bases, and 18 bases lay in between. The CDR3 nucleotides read TGTGCCAGCAGTACCCGGGGGAGGCCTGGTTATGGCTACACCTTC. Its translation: CASSTRGRPGYGYTF.

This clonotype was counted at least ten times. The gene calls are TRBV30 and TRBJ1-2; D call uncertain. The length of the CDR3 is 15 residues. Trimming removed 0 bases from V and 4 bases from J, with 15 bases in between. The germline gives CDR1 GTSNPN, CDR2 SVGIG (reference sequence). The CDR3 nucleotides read TGTGCCTGGAGTGTACTCCCCGACCCCTTCTATGGCTACACCTTC. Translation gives CAWSVLPDPFYGYTF.

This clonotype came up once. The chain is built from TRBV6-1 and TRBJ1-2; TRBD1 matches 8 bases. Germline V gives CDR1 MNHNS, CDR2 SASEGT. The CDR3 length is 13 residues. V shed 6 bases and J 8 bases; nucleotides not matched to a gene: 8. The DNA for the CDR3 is TGTGCCAGCAGAGCTACAGGGGGTCAGGGCTACACCTTC. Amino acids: CASRATGGQGYTF.

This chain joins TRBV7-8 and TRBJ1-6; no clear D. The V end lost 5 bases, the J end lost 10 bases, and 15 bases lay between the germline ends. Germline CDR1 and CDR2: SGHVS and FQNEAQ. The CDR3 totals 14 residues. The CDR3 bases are TGTGCCAGCAGCGTAGATGCAGGTGAATCACCCCTCCACTTT. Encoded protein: CASSVDAGESPLHF.